Listed below are T cell receptor beta chains from one sample, sequenced in a study of shared clonotypes between healthy human individuals. Using immunoSEQ multiplex PCR, the repertoire was profiled, and TCRdb retains in-frame clones only, with some absent. Of a few million clones listed, about 94% are singletons. Sequencing was done on a sample of naive CD8+ T cells from PBMCs. These receptors came from a young man in good health. Some clones in this sample may be carry-over from other donors' samples. CDR3s include the opening cysteine and the closing phenylalanine or tryptophan. The order of the fields is J gene, clone size, V gene, CDR3 length, D gene, CDR3 protein, CDR3 DNA. A D gene is named only where the DNA matches it firmly. A row's size may be missing; if present it is once, few, many or a size class.

j_call: TRBJ2-4; clone_size: NA; v_call: TRBV19; cdr3_length: 13; d_call: NA; cdr3_aa: CASSKSAANIQYF; cdr3_nt: TGTGCCAGTAGTAAATCGGCAGCGAACATTCAGTACTTC
j_call: TRBJ2-1; clone_size: NA; v_call: TRBV19; cdr3_length: 18; d_call: NA; cdr3_aa: CASRAVWTRVQGYNEQFF; cdr3_nt: TGTGCCAGTAGGGCCGTTTGGACAAGGGTTCAGGGCTACAATGAGCAGTTCTTC
j_call: TRBJ2-7; clone_size: NA; v_call: TRBV6-5; cdr3_length: 15; d_call: NA; cdr3_aa: CASSERLGILNEQYF; cdr3_nt: TGTGCCAGCAGCGAGAGACTAGGGATCCTAAACGAGCAGTACTTC
j_call: TRBJ1-5; clone_size: NA; v_call: TRBV7-2; cdr3_length: 15; d_call: NA; cdr3_aa: CASSLTGSGSQPQHF; cdr3_nt: TGTGCCAGCAGCTTAACAGGGAGTGGAAGTCAGCCCCAGCATTTT
j_call: TRBJ2-1; clone_size: NA; v_call: TRBV7-8; cdr3_length: 17; d_call: TRBD2; cdr3_aa: CASSSSTGLAGYNEQFF; cdr3_nt: TGTGCCAGCAGCTCGTCGACGGGACTAGCAGGGTACAATGAGCAGTTCTTC
j_call: TRBJ2-2; clone_size: NA; v_call: TRBV2; cdr3_length: 18; d_call: NA; cdr3_aa: CASREDRVGSGKVGELFF; cdr3_nt: TGTGCCAGCAGAGAAGACAGGGTAGGTAGCGGGAAAGTCGGGGAGCTGTTTTTT
j_call: TRBJ2-6; clone_size: few; v_call: TRBV27; cdr3_length: 12; d_call: NA; cdr3_aa: CASSSGANVLTF; cdr3_nt: TGTGCCAGCAGTTCCGGGGCCAACGTCCTGACTTTC
j_call: TRBJ1-4; clone_size: NA; v_call: TRBV11-2; cdr3_length: 16; d_call: NA; cdr3_aa: CASSFPQRPTNEKLFF; cdr3_nt: TGTGCCAGCAGCTTCCCTCAGCGCCCAACTAATGAAAAACTGTTTTTT
j_call: TRBJ1-1; clone_size: NA; v_call: TRBV28; cdr3_length: 15; d_call: NA; cdr3_aa: CASSLSAGLGTEAFF; cdr3_nt: TGTGCCAGCAGTTTATCGGCAGGGCTAGGAACTGAAGCTTTCTTT
j_call: TRBJ2-3; clone_size: NA; v_call: TRBV9; cdr3_length: 15; d_call: NA; cdr3_aa: CASSVVGTSTDTQYF; cdr3_nt: TGTGCCAGCAGCGTAGTGGGGACTAGCACAGATACGCAGTATTTT
j_call: TRBJ2-7; clone_size: NA; v_call: TRBV28; cdr3_length: 13; d_call: NA; cdr3_aa: CASSLSGAYEQYF; cdr3_nt: TGTGCCAGCAGTTTATCAGGGGCCTACGAGCAGTACTTC
j_call: TRBJ2-5; clone_size: NA; v_call: TRBV25-1; cdr3_length: 13; d_call: NA; cdr3_aa: CASSESGVETQYF; cdr3_nt: TGTGCCAGCAGTGAATCCGGCGTGGAGACCCAGTACTTC
j_call: TRBJ1-5; clone_size: NA; v_call: TRBV16; cdr3_length: 15; d_call: NA; cdr3_aa: CASSQSGVTGQPQHF; cdr3_nt: TGTGCCAGCAGCCAATCGGGGGTTACGGGTCAGCCCCAGCATTTT
j_call: TRBJ2-7; clone_size: NA; v_call: TRBV4-1; cdr3_length: 15; d_call: TRBD1; cdr3_aa: CASSPSGTASYEQYF; cdr3_nt: TGCGCCAGCAGCCCTTCCGGGACAGCCTCCTACGAGCAGTACTTC
j_call: TRBJ1-2; clone_size: NA; v_call: TRBV7-8; cdr3_length: 15; d_call: NA; cdr3_aa: CASSSSPGTRGGYTF; cdr3_nt: TGTGCCAGCAGTTCATCCCCAGGTACTCGTGGTGGCTACACCTTC
j_call: TRBJ2-2; clone_size: NA; v_call: TRBV5-1; cdr3_length: 18; d_call: TRBD1; cdr3_aa: CASSLDSTGGADTGELFF; cdr3_nt: TGCGCCAGCAGCTTGGATTCGACAGGGGGCGCCGACACCGGGGAGCTGTTTTTT
j_call: TRBJ2-3; clone_size: once; v_call: TRBV28; cdr3_length: 15; d_call: TRBD2; cdr3_aa: CASSSGLAETDTQYF; cdr3_nt: TGTGCCAGCAGTTCGGGACTAGCGGAGACAGATACGCAGTATTTT
j_call: TRBJ2-7; clone_size: NA; v_call: TRBV29-1; cdr3_length: 12; d_call: NA; cdr3_aa: CNVPQGPYEQYF; cdr3_nt: TGCAACGTTCCCCAGGGACCCTACGAGCAGTACTTC
j_call: TRBJ1-5; clone_size: few; v_call: TRBV9; cdr3_length: 13; d_call: NA; cdr3_aa: CASSAGVTQPQHF; cdr3_nt: TGTGCCAGCAGCGCAGGGGTCACACAGCCCCAGCATTTT
j_call: TRBJ2-1; clone_size: NA; v_call: TRBV13; cdr3_length: 16; d_call: TRBD1; cdr3_aa: CASSFRTGGFYNEQFF; cdr3_nt: TGTGCCAGCAGCTTCCGGACAGGGGGCTTTTACAATGAGCAGTTCTTC
j_call: TRBJ1-4; clone_size: NA; v_call: TRBV28; cdr3_length: 15; d_call: NA; cdr3_aa: CASTIGPTTNEKLFF; cdr3_nt: TGTGCCAGCACCATAGGTCCTACAACTAATGAAAAACTGTTTTTT
j_call: TRBJ2-3; clone_size: NA; v_call: TRBV7-8; cdr3_length: 17; d_call: TRBD2; cdr3_aa: CASSLEASGPSTDTQYF; cdr3_nt: TGTGCCAGCAGCTTAGAGGCTAGCGGGCCTAGCACAGATACGCAGTATTTT
j_call: TRBJ1-5; clone_size: NA; v_call: TRBV28; cdr3_length: 14; d_call: NA; cdr3_aa: CASSSAQLNQPQHF; cdr3_nt: TGTGCCAGCAGTTCGGCACAGCTCAATCAGCCCCAGCATTTT
j_call: TRBJ1-5; clone_size: NA; v_call: TRBV19; cdr3_length: 13; d_call: NA; cdr3_aa: CASSIDFGQPQHF; cdr3_nt: TGTGCCAGTAGTATAGATTTTGGGCAGCCCCAGCATTTT
j_call: TRBJ2-7; clone_size: NA; v_call: TRBV7-9; cdr3_length: 15; d_call: TRBD1; cdr3_aa: CASRFPGTGMGEQYF; cdr3_nt: TGTGCCAGCAGATTCCCCGGGACAGGGATGGGGGAGCAGTACTTC
j_call: TRBJ2-1; clone_size: NA; v_call: TRBV27; cdr3_length: 14; d_call: NA; cdr3_aa: CASLDPARGYEQFF; cdr3_nt: TGTGCCAGCTTAGATCCGGCCAGGGGCTATGAGCAGTTCTTC